This T cell receptor (beta chain) originates from a study of blood T cell repertoires in COVID-19. Turning to the study itself: Sites in the United States, Italy and Spain provided acute and convalescent COVID-19 samples. In each case, the material was cDNA or gDNA derived from T cells, B-cell-depleted T cells, or PBMCs.

The length of the CDR3 is 14 residues. V lost 5 bases and J lost 7, with 15 bases in between. The germline gives CDR1 MNHEY, CDR2 SVGAGI. Under the authors' procedure: Reference gene primer amplification yielded estimated nucleated cell counts. Measured with immunoSEQ multiplex PCR; TCRdb has only the in-frame clones, and not every one. For V, J and clone size, that table is used; D and trimming come from the DNA. The sample lists more than 55,000 clones; about 87% were seen once. Sequencing used peripheral blood. The chain joins TRBV6-5 to TRBJ1-5, with unresolved D. The TCR sequence derives from a woman in her seventies with acute or convalescent COVID-19. As DNA, the CDR3 is TGTGCCAGCAGTCGCCGGGAGGCGGGCCAGCCCCAGCATTTT. Encoded protein: CASSRREAGQPQHF.